A selection of T cell receptor beta chains follows, all from one sample in a study of cytomegalovirus exposure and HLA in healthy donors. The method was immunoSEQ multiplex PCR; TCRdb's version includes in-frame clones alone and lacks a portion of them. The sample consists of about 99,000 clones, more than 75% of them appearing once. Sequenced input: PBMCs. The origin of the receptors is a woman between 18 and 29 years old in good health and CMV-seropositive. CDR3s include the opening cysteine and the closing phenylalanine or tryptophan. D genes are given only for firm matches.

v_gene: TRBV4-1; d_gene: TRBD2; j_gene: TRBJ2-7; CDR3nt: TGCGCCAGCAGCCTAAGTGCGGGACTAGCGGTCTACGAGCAGTACTTC; CDR3aa: CASSLSAGLAVYEQYF
v_gene: TRBV27; d_gene: TRBD1; j_gene: TRBJ1-5; CDR3nt: TGTGCCAGCAGCCCGGGACAGGGCGCTCAGCCCCAGCATTTT; CDR3aa: CASSPGQGAQPQHF
v_gene: TRBV5-1; d_gene: TRBD1; j_gene: TRBJ2-7; CDR3nt: TGCGCCAGCAGCTTGACCGGGACAGGGTTATACTACGAGCAGTACTTC; CDR3aa: CASSLTGTGLYYEQYF
v_gene: TRBV15; d_gene: -; j_gene: TRBJ2-5; CDR3nt: TGTGCCACCTCGTCAGCTTCTGCGGGAAGGGAGACCCAGTACTTC; CDR3aa: CATSSASAGRETQYF
v_gene: TRBV5-6; d_gene: -; j_gene: TRBJ2-5; CDR3nt: TGTGCCAGCAGCTCAGGGGAGACCCAGTACTTC; CDR3aa: CASSSGETQYF
v_gene: TRBV5-4; d_gene: -; j_gene: TRBJ1-2; CDR3nt: TGTGCCAGCAGCTTGGTGACAAGCGGGGGCTACACCTTC; CDR3aa: CASSLVTSGGYTF
v_gene: TRBV6-1; d_gene: -; j_gene: TRBJ1-1; CDR3nt: TGTGCCAGCAGGAGGCCACCTGAAGCTTTCTTT; CDR3aa: CASRRPPEAFF
v_gene: TRBV7-8; d_gene: -; j_gene: TRBJ1-2; CDR3nt: TGTGCCAGCAGCTTAGACACGTCTGCCCATGGCTACACCTTC; CDR3aa: CASSLDTSAHGYTF
v_gene: TRBV9; d_gene: -; j_gene: TRBJ2-3; CDR3nt: TGTGCCAGCAGCGTAGATGCGTTCACAGATACGCAGTATTTT; CDR3aa: CASSVDAFTDTQYF
v_gene: TRBV30; d_gene: TRBD1; j_gene: TRBJ1-2; CDR3nt: TGTGCCTGGAGTCCAGGACAGGGCAACTATGGCTACACCTTC; CDR3aa: CAWSPGQGNYGYTF
v_gene: TRBV7-8; d_gene: TRBD1; j_gene: TRBJ2-1; CDR3nt: TGTGCCAGCAGCTTAGGGAGGTGGGACAGCTCCTACAATGAGCAGTTCTTC; CDR3aa: CASSLGRWDSSYNEQFF
v_gene: TRBV29-1; d_gene: -; j_gene: TRBJ2-5; CDR3nt: TGCAGCGTGACGTTCCTAGCCCAGTACCAAGAGACCCAGTACTTC; CDR3aa: CSVTFLAQYQETQYF
v_gene: TRBV6-5; d_gene: TRBD2; j_gene: TRBJ2-2; CDR3nt: TGTGCCACTGGGACTAGCGGTAACACCGGGGAGCTGTTTTTT; CDR3aa: CATGTSGNTGELFF
v_gene: TRBV30; d_gene: -; j_gene: TRBJ2-3; CDR3nt: TGTGCCTGGAGTCGGCAGGGAAGATCCACAGATACGCAGTATTTT; CDR3aa: CAWSRQGRSTDTQYF